The 23 T cell receptor beta chains given below trace back to one sample, sequenced in a study of identical twins. MiXCR was run by TCRdb on the 5' RACE reads, yielding one entry per CDR3 protein. The sample consists of more than 200,000 distinct CDR3 sequences, about an eighth of them appearing once. Sequenced sample: memory (CD45RO+) T cells sorted from blood. These receptors were obtained from a woman in her late teens or twenties in good health.

This clonotype was observed a handful of times. The chain has TRBV27 and TRBJ1-2; 9 bases line up with TRBD1. The V gene end was trimmed by 5 bases and the J gene end by 6 bases; junction bases not matched to a gene: 7. Germline CDR1 is MNHEY and CDR2 is SMNVEV (reference sequence). CDR3 length: 14 residues. The CDR3 is CASSRTGEGDGYTF. The CDR3 DNA sequence: TGTGCCAGCAGTCGGACAGGGGAGGGAGATGGCTACACCTTC.

This chain uses TRBV9 with TRBJ2-1, with 9 bases fitting TRBD2. CDR1 is SGDLS and CDR2 is YYNGEE in the germline V gene. CDR3 size: 16 residues. V lost 7 bases to trimming and J lost 1 base; unmatched junction nucleotides: 9. The CDR3, as DNA: TGTGCCAGCCGCTCTGTAACTAGCGGGTCCTACAATGAGCAGTTCTTC. Protein product: CASRSVTSGSYNEQFF.

This clonotype appeared a single time. The chain employs TRBV10-1 and TRBJ2-3; 9 bases fit TRBD2. V trimming: 4 bases; J trimming: 8 bases; junction bases outside the gene matches: 7. This CDR3 is built from 14 residues. The V gene's germline CDR1 is WNHNN and CDR2 SYGVQD (reference sequence). CDR3 sequence reads: CASSALAGRGTQYF. The CDR3 nucleotides are TGCGCCAGCAGTGCTCTAGCGGGAAGGGGTACGCAGTATTTT.

In its sample, this clonotype was seen many times. The chain links TRBV12-3 or TRBV12-4 to TRBJ2-2, with 10 bases lining up with TRBD2. With 7 bases clipped from V and 4 bases from J, the junction kept 6 bases outside the gene matches. This CDR3 contains 15 residues. CDR3 loop: CASKPGLASTGELFF. CDR3 coding DNA: TGTGCCAGCAAGCCGGGACTAGCGTCCACCGGGGAGCTGTTTTTT.

The chain combines TRBV29-1 with TRBJ2-7, with D perhaps TRBD1 (6 bases). The CDR3 has 12 amino acids. Germline V gene sequence: CDR1 SQVTM, CDR2 ANQGSEA. V lost 7 bases and J 3 bases, leaving 13 bases between the germline ends. CDR3 in amino acids: CSGRDNFYEQYF. The CDR3 bases are TGCAGCGGTCGGGACAATTTCTACGAGCAGTACTTC.

This chain connects TRBV6-2 or TRBV6-3 to TRBJ2-7, with a tentative D call TRBD2 (6 bases). This CDR3 spans 15 amino acids. The V gene lost 2 bases and the J gene lost 1 base, with 12 bases spanning the gap. Germline CDR1 reads MNHEY; CDR2 reads SVGEGT. The CDR3 DNA sequence: TGTGCCAGCAGTTACCTCGTCGGGAGTTCCTACGAGCAGTACTTC. It translates to CASSYLVGSSYEQYF.

This rearrangement joins TRBV9 to TRBJ2-3; D might be TRBD1 or TRBD2, each matching 6 bases. The CDR3 sequence is 15 residues long. V lost 3 bases, J lost 0 bases, and 11 bases lay in between. Germline V gene lookup returns CDR1 SGDLS and CDR2 YYNGEE. The CDR3 DNA reads as TGTGCCAGCAGCGCACAGGGACTTAGCACAGATACGCAGTATTTT. This codes for CASSAQGLSTDTQYF. The full variable domain, in which reference TRBV9 and TRBJ2-3 provide the parts outside the CDR3, is DSGVTQTPKHLITATGQRVTLRCSPRSGDLSVYWYQQSLDQGLQFLIQYYNGEERAKGNILERFSAQQFPDLHSELNLSSLELGDSALYFCASSAQGLSTDTQYFGPGTRLTVL.

The gene calls are TRBV20-1 and TRBJ1-2; 9 nucleotides line up with TRBD1. This CDR3 has 17 residues. Germline CDR1 reads DFQATT; CDR2 reads SNEGSKA (reference sequence). The V segment lost 4 bases and the J segment 3 bases; nucleotides outside the gene matches: 15. CDR3: CSATRPGTGIKDYGYTF. The CDR3 DNA is TGCAGTGCTACTCGTCCCGGGACAGGGATCAAGGACTATGGCTACACCTTC.

The chain couples TRBV27 to TRBJ2-1, with D maybe TRBD2 (5 bases). With 6 bases removed from V and 4 bases from J, the gap between germline ends came to 16 bases. The CDR3 has 15 amino acids. Germline V gene data show CDR1 as MNHEY and CDR2 as SMNVEV (reference sequence). The CDR3 protein is CASRIGGRAYNEQFF. In DNA form, the CDR3 reads TGTGCCAGCAGGATAGGTGGGCGGGCTTACAATGAGCAGTTCTTC.

The rearrangement uses TRBV6-6 and TRBJ1-4; 10 positions match TRBD1. V was clipped by 5 bases and J by 15 bases; unmatched bases: 9. The CDR3 extends over 13 amino acids. Germline V gene lookup returns CDR1 MNHNY and CDR2 SVGAGI (reference sequence). The CDR3 loop reads CASSGGTGVSVFF. CDR3 DNA: TGTGCCAGCAGTGGTGGGACAGGGGTATCAGTGTTTTTT.

J is TRBJ2-7 and V is TRBV11-3, with TRBD1 identical over 8 bases. Germline V gene data show CDR1 as SGHNT and CDR2 as YENEEA. V dropped 6 bases and J dropped 2; count of bases not matched to a gene: 9. This CDR3 spans 15 amino acids. The CDR3 DNA is TGTGCCAGCAGACCCGGGACAGGCGGAACCTACGAGCAGTACTTC. This encodes CASRPGTGGTYEQYF.

This clonotype has at least ten counts. The gene calls are TRBV29-1 and TRBJ1-1; the match to TRBD1 covers 8 bases. The germline V gene encodes CDR1 SQVTM and CDR2 ANQGSEA. V gave up 5 bases and J gave up 1 base; unmatched junction bases: 9. This CDR3 spans 15 amino acids. CDR3 DNA sequence: TGCAGCGTTATTACCGGGACAGGCAGGAACACTGAAGCTTTCTTT. This translates into CSVITGTGRNTEAFF.

Only a few counts were recorded for this clonotype. The chain couples TRBV12-3 or TRBV12-4 to TRBJ2-2, with 9 bases aligning to TRBD2. The CDR3 contains 14 residues. Trimming at V came to 6 bases and at J to 6 bases, leaving 5 bases not matched to a gene. The CDR3 nucleotides read TGTGCCAGCAGGGTGGGACTAGCATCCGGGGAGCTGTTTTTT. Translation gives CASRVGLASGELFF.

This clonotype has a handful of counts. The chain joins TRBV5-4 to TRBJ2-3; 11 positions agree with TRBD2. This CDR3 has 16 amino acids. From germline, CDR1 is SGHNT and CDR2 YYREEE (reference sequence). J lost 5 bases, V lost 4 bases, and 9 bases had no gene match. The CDR3 DNA follows: TGTGCCAGCAGCGTCACTAGCGGGGGACGTGGAGATACGCAGTATTTT. Translated: CASSVTSGGRGDTQYF.

This chain connects TRBV3-1 to TRBJ1-1; D gene ambiguous. The V gene's germline CDR1 is LGHDT and CDR2 YNNKEL (reference sequence). The V end was cut by 0 bases, the J end by 3 bases, with 17 bases between. The CDR3 sequence is 17 residues long. The CDR3 coding sequence is TGTGCCAGCAGCCAAGAAATTTCTGGGCAGCCGCACACTGAAGCTTTCTTT. Encoded protein: CASSQEISGQPHTEAFF.

The chain recombines TRBV20-1 with TRBJ2-3; D remains ambiguous. CDR1 DFQATT and CDR2 SNEGSKA come from the germline V gene (reference sequence). The V end lost 1 base, the J end lost 5 bases, and 7 bases lay between the germline ends. The length of the CDR3 is 12 residues. The CDR3 sequence: CSARGEGDTQYF. CDR3 coding DNA: TGCAGTGCTAGAGGAGAAGGAGATACGCAGTATTTT.

The rearrangement uses TRBV7-2 and TRBJ1-2, with 7 bases lining up with TRBD1. CDR3 length: 15 amino acids. The germline gives CDR1 SGHTA, CDR2 FQGNSA. J gave up 3 bases and V 0 bases, and 4 bases lay outside the gene matches. CDR3 sequence reads: CASSLALGQDYGYTF. The CDR3 nucleotides read TGTGCCAGCAGCTTAGCCCTCGGACAGGACTATGGCTACACCTTC.

The rearrangement joins TRBV10-3 to TRBJ1-2, with D perhaps matching TRBD1 (6 bases). The CDR3 runs 13 residues. V was shortened by 11 bases and J by 3 bases, with 16 bases between the two germline ends. The germline V gene has CDR1 ENHRY and CDR2 SYGVKD. Here the CDR3 reads CAGGTYPDYGYTF. The CDR3, as DNA: TGTGCCGGCGGGACATACCCAGACTATGGCTACACCTTC.

This clonotype has ten or more counts. The CDR3 region has the DNA TGTGCCAGCAGCCCCCTGGGAGGAAGAGAGACCCAGTACTTC. Translation: CASSPLGGRETQYF. The chain carries TRBV3-1 and TRBJ2-5, with D possibly being TRBD2 (6 bases). Deletions cut 4 bases from V and 4 bases from J, with 13 bases between. The germline gives CDR1 LGHDT, CDR2 YNNKEL (reference sequence). The CDR3 runs to 14 residues.

The chain employs TRBV7-2 and TRBJ2-5; D remains unclear. The germline V gene encodes CDR1 SGHTA and CDR2 FQGNSA. The CDR3 loop spans 14 amino acids. Trimming left V 1 base short and J 5 bases short, with 11 bases between. CDR3 sequence reads: CASSLGWSSETQYF. DNA of the CDR3: TGTGCCAGCAGCTTAGGCTGGTCTTCGGAGACCCAGTACTTC.

This clonotype was picked up a small number of times. CDR3 nucleotide sequence: TGTGCCAGCAGCCCTCGGACGGCGGAGGGCTACACCTTC. Protein: CASSPRTAEGYTF. This rearrangement joins TRBV7-2 to TRBJ1-2; D is undetermined. CDR1 is SGHTA and CDR2 is FQGNSA in the germline V gene. This CDR3 is 13 amino acids long. V lost 5 bases, J lost 8 bases, and 15 bases lay in between.

The sample holds many counts of this clonotype. This chain uses TRBV14 with TRBJ2-3; 7 bases line up with TRBD1. Trimming took 0 bases from V and 3 from J; bases not matched to a gene: 6. Germline lookup yields CDR1 SGHDN and CDR2 FVKESK. The CDR3 totals 16 residues. This CDR3 reads CASSQDRGGQTDTQYF. The CDR3 nucleotides read TGTGCCAGCAGCCAAGATCGAGGGGGCCAGACAGATACGCAGTATTTT.

This chain joins TRBV20-1 and TRBJ1-1, with TRBD1 as a possible D gene (6 bases). The CDR3 sequence is 13 residues long. V was shortened by 5 bases and J by 1 base, with 11 bases between the two germline ends. CDR1 and CDR2 from the germline V gene are DFQATT and SNEGSKA (reference sequence). The CDR3 DNA reads TGCAGTGCTGGCCGCAGGGGGAACACTGAAGCTTTCTTT. Residues: CSAGRRGNTEAFF.